This T cell receptor beta chain is drawn from a study of T cells after posttransplantation cyclophosphamide (dated by TCRdb to the mid-2010s). Broadly, across the study: Using TRB sequencing, the study followed how the T cell repertoire reconstituted after myeloablative bone marrow transplantation in which posttransplantation cyclophosphamide served as GVHD prophylaxis. Blood from every one of the 30 to 40 PTCy patients who had 1-year posttransplant specimens underwent TRB sequencing. Because TRA and TRB clonality were tightly correlated in fewer than 10 samples, subsequent TCR analyses were focused on TRB only. Samples from around 37 PTCy-treated patients, along with samples from some 16 of their related bone marrow donors, underwent antigen receptor sequencing. TRB sequencing was also done on up to about 3 additional blood samples from 2 to 5.2 years after transplant in 3 patients, and on pretransplant blood from several patients. Public TRB sequences were searched against a database of over 3,500 sequences associated with responses to pathogens, tumor antigens, self-antigens and alloantigens.

TRB sequencing used genomic DNA with the immunoSEQ assay at survey resolution or the hsTCRB kit. The authors' analysis ran thus. Initial read processing used immunoSEQ software, and repertoire analyses used the LymphoSeq R package. Clonality was computed as 1 minus normalized Shannon entropy, and a Gini coefficient was also calculated for each TRB dataset. To infer phenotypes in unsorted samples, TRB sequences from sorted subsets of the recipient or donor were mapped onto the unsorted samples of the same recipient. The immuneACCESS repertoire file appears here via TCRdb, limited to in-frame rearrangements. These files lack a portion of the clones; in checked studies, under half of the deficit traces to unresolved V genes, and the cause of the others is not known. D and trimming come from the DNA, and the V and J calls and clone size come from that table. This sample holds under 75,000 clones; 93% were observed only once. The ten largest clones capture 3% of the sample.

This clone was recorded once. The antigen it recognizes is unknown. No base quality values were provided; no much bigger clone lies one nucleotide off. The CDR3 holds 15 amino acids from the cysteine to the phenylalanine. CDR3 DNA only is kept here, 45 bases in frame from base 1. V loses 2 bases, J loses 0 bases, and the germline ends lie 11 bases apart. The CDR1 and CDR2 encoded by the germline V gene are SGHTA and FQGNSA. Peripheral blood samples were provided by related bone marrow donors on the day of marrow donation. Peripheral blood and bone marrow mononuclear cells were isolated by Ficoll-Hypaque density centrifugation and cryopreserved. What the research found in general, with its limitations: Donor-recipient similarity was low at 1-2 months but rose over the first year, and later blood repertoires were often dominated by donor CD8+ memory clones. The TRB repertoires of T cells infiltrating skin or the GI tract showed only limited overlap with the TRB repertoires found in blood. Across the roughly 48 patients, TRB clonality was highly associated with recipient CMV seropositivity and CMV reactivation, and diversity with PTCy was similar to that in the CNI/methotrexate controls.

This receptor chain uses TRBV7-2 and TRBJ2-7; a weak D assignment points to TRBD1 (5 bases agree). This TCR came from a woman in her twenties or thirties in good health and a related stem cell transplant donor. The sequenced sample consisted of PBMCs. Here the CDR3 is given as CASSLFSDSSYEQYF. The bases are TGTGCCAGCAGCTTATTTTCTGACAGCTCCTACGAGCAGTACTTC.